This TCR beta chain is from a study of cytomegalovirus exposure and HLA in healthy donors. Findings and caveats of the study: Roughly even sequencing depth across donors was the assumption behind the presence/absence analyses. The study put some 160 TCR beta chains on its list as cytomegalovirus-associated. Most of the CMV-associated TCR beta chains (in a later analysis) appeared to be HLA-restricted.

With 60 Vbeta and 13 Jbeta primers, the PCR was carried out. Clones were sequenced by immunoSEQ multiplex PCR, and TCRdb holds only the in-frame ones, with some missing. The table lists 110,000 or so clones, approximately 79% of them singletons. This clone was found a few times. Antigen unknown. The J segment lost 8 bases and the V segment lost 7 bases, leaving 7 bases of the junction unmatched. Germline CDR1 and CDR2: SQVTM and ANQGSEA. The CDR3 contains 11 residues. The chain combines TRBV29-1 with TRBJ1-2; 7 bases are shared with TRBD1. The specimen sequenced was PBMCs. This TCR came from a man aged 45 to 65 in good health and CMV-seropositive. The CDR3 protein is CSDDRVWGYTF. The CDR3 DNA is TGCAGCGATGACAGGGTTTGGGGCTACACCTTC.